Given below is one TCR beta chain in context. No antigen is known for it. The data originate from a study of cytomegalovirus exposure and HLA in healthy donors. Study-wide results and caveats: In a later analysis, HLA-C alleles had the fewest associated TCRs, DRB1 alleles the most. Reportedly, diagnosis of cytomegalovirus status by the classifier showed high specificity and sensitivity. There were 150 to 200 TCR beta chains listed as cytomegalovirus-associated.

The study ran its PCR with 60 Vbeta and 13 Jbeta primers. The assay was immunoSEQ multiplex PCR, and TCRdb's table has in-frame clones only and misses some. Of over 130,000 clones listed, around 79% are singletons. Sequencing input: PBMCs. The origin of this receptor is a human donor in good health.

CDR3: CASSFRLASSGSRYNEQFF. The CDR3 nucleotides read TGTGCCAGCAGCTTCAGGTTGGCCTCTAGCGGGAGCCGATACAATGAGCAGTTCTTC. V gene TRBV7-2 combines with J gene TRBJ2-1, with 10 nucleotides matching TRBD2. The CDR3 totals 19 residues. Per germline, CDR1 SGHTA and CDR2 FQGNSA. J gave up 4 bases and V 3 bases, and 15 bases lay outside the gene matches. Drawing the rest from reference TRBV7-2 and TRBJ2-1, the complete variable domain is GAGVSQSPSNKVTEKGKDVELRCDPISGHTALYWYRQSLGQGLEFLIYFQGNSAPDKSGLPSDRFSAERTGGSVSTLTIQRTQQEDSAVYLCASSFRLASSGSRYNEQFFGPGTRLTVL.